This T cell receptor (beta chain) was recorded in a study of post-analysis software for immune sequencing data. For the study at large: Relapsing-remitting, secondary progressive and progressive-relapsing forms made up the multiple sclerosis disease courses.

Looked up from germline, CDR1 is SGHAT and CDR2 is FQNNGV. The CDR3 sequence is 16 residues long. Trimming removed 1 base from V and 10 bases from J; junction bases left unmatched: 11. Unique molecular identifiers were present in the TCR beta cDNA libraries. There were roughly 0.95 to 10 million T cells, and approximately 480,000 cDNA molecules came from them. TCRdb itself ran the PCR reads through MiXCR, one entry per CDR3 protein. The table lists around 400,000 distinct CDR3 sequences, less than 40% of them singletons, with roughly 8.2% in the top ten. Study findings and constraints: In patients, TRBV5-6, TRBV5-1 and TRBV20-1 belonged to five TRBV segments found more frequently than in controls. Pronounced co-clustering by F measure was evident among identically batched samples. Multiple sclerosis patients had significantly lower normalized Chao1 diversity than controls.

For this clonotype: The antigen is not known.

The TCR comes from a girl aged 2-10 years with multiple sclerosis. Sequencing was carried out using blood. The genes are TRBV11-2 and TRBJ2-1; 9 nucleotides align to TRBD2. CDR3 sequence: CASSLGGTSLFREQFF. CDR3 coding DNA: TGTGCCAGCAGCTTAGGAGGGACTAGCCTTTTTCGGGAGCAGTTCTTC.